One sample yielded the 10 T cell receptor beta chains listed below, sequenced in a study of response to subunit inactivated influenza vaccine. TCRdb passed the RT-PCR reads through MiXCR, listing each CDR3 protein once. The sample yields around 570,000 distinct CDR3 sequences, approximately 7.7% seen once. The sequenced sample was PBMCs from blood, obtained approximately 25 months after vaccination. These TCRs come from a man aged 50-75 years who received an inactivated influenza vaccine.

This clonotype was recorded only once. The V gene is TRBV9, the J gene TRBJ2-7; D might be TRBD1 (6 bases). Germline CDR1 reads SGDLS; CDR2 reads YYNGEE. V was clipped by 2 bases and J by 5 bases, with 17 bases between them. The CDR3 contains 15 residues. This CDR3 is CASSVLSTGLDEQYF. CDR3 nucleotide sequence: TGTGCCAGCAGCGTCCTTTCGACAGGATTGGACGAGCAGTACTTC.

This clonotype was counted only a few times. The genes are TRBV28 and TRBJ2-1; 12 bases fit TRBD2. The CDR3 spans 16 residues. Germline assignment: CDR1 MDHEN and CDR2 SYDVKM. V lost 7 bases to trimming and J lost 7 bases; unmatched junction nucleotides: 11. CDR3 coding DNA: TGTGCCAGCAAACCACCTAGCGGGAGGGCCGAGAATGAGCAGTTCTTC. Its translation: CASKPPSGRAENEQFF. Full variable domain (remainder filled in from reference TRBV28 and TRBJ2-1): DVKVTQSSRYLVKRTGEKVFLECVQDMDHENMFWYRQDPGLGLRLIYFSYDVKMKEKGDIPEGYSVSREKKERFSLILESASTNQTSMYLCASKPPSGRAENEQFFGPGTRLTVL.

The sample holds a few counts of this clonotype. The gene calls are TRBV11-2 and TRBJ2-2, with 8 bases lining up with TRBD2. The V and J ends lost 3 bases and 6 bases, in that order; junction bases with no gene match: 6. From germline, CDR1 is SGHAT and CDR2 FQNNGV. The CDR3 spans 15 residues. The CDR3 coding sequence is TGTGCCAGCAGCTTTGGAGCGGGAGCGTCCGGGGAGCTGTTTTTT. Translated, it gives CASSFGAGASGELFF.

This clonotype showed up many times. J is TRBJ2-7 and V is TRBV3-1; D may be TRBD1 (5 bases). V lost 4 bases and J lost 6, with 10 bases in between. The CDR3 sequence is 12 residues long. Germline CDR1 is LGHDT and CDR2 is YNNKEL (reference sequence). This chain's CDR3 is CASSPYQGEQYF. CDR3 DNA sequence: TGTGCCAGCAGCCCCTACCAGGGCGAGCAGTACTTC.

This clonotype came up many times. This chain uses TRBV24-1 with TRBJ2-3; D uncertain. CDR1 is KGHDR, CDR2 SFDVKD, per germline. CDR3 size: 14 residues. With 4 bases removed from V and 2 bases from J, the gap between germline ends came to 9 bases. CDR3 loop: CATSDARPTDTQYF. Written as DNA, the CDR3 is TGTGCCACCAGTGACGCCAGGCCCACAGATACGCAGTATTTT.

There are a few counts of this clonotype. The chain links TRBV6-2 or TRBV6-3 to TRBJ2-1; no reliable D call. The germline V gene encodes CDR1 MNHEY and CDR2 SVGEGT. The length of the CDR3 is 16 residues. V dropped 1 base and J dropped 9 bases, with 19 bases sitting between them. The CDR3 DNA reads TGTGCCAGCAGTTACTTGAGTGGAGCCAACGGTGGTGAGCAGTTCTTC. It translates to CASSYLSGANGGEQFF.

The rearrangement links TRBV7-3 to TRBJ2-2; 7 bases agree with TRBD1. In germline, CDR1 is SGHTA, CDR2 FQGTGA. The CDR3 has 14 residues. After removal of 4 bases from V and 8 bases from J, the junction contained 7 bases not matched to a gene. CDR3 protein: CASSSQGTGGELFF. CDR3 sequence (DNA): TGTGCCAGCAGCTCACAGGGGACGGGTGGGGAGCTGTTTTTT.

This clonotype was counted a few times. CDR3 in amino acids: CAISESGAGRPGNTIYF. CDR3 bases: TGTGCCATCAGTGAGTCGGGAGCAGGGCGCCCTGGAAACACCATATATTTT. V is TRBV10-3 and J is TRBJ1-3; TRBD1 might be the D (5 bases). V shed 0 bases and J shed 2 bases, with 14 bases lying between them. The CDR3 is made up of 17 amino acids. In germline, CDR1 is ENHRY, CDR2 SYGVKD.

This clonotype was seen only a few times. The chain uses TRBV28 and TRBJ1-2; TRBD1 might be the D (5 bases). With 3 bases removed from V and 2 bases from J, the gap between germline ends came to 10 bases. Germline CDR1 and CDR2: MDHEN and SYDVKM. The CDR3 totals 14 residues. DNA of the CDR3: TGTGCCAGCAGTTTGGCAGGGCCAAACTATGGCTACACCTTC. Its protein is CASSLAGPNYGYTF.

The chain couples TRBV5-1 to TRBJ1-1; 7 nucleotides align to TRBD1. The CDR3 contains 15 residues. From germline, CDR1 is SGHRS and CDR2 YFSETQ. The J segment lost 1 base and the V segment lost 7 bases, leaving 10 bases of the junction unmatched. In DNA form, the CDR3 reads TGCGCCAGCGCCGAGGGGGCAGCCCGGAACACTGAAGCTTTCTTT. Translated, it gives CASAEGAARNTEAFF.